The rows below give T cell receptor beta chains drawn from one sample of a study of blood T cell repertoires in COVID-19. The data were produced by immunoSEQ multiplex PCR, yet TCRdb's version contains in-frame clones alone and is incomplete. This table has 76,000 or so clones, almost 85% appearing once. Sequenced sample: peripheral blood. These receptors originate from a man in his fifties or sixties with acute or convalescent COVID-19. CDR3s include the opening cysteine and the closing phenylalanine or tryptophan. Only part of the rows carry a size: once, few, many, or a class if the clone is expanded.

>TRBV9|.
CASSVGQGAYNEQFF
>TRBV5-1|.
CASSSQGSTRDNEQFF
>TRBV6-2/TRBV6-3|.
CASSYPIWESGTGIYEQYF
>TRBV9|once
CASSVEASDSGNTIYF
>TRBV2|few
CASSVTGGNQPQHF
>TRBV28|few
CATLNDYEQYF
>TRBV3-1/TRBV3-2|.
CASSPGGIWSNQPQHF
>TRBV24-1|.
CATKGEGNTGELFF
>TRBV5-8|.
CASSHRNSGNTIYF
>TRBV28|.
CASSYPGHGYGYTF
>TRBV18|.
CASSPKALAGGQETQYF
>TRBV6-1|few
CASSEATRPRAYGYTF
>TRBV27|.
CASSPRGKETQYF
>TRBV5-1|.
CASKSGTGGVNEQFF
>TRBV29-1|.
CSVGTGGWTNMNTEAFF
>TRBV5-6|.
CASSFGTGVSDTQYF
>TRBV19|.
CASSLRSWGYTF
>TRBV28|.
CASSGDRAHEKLFF
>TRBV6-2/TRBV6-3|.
CASSLGLAGVWEQFF
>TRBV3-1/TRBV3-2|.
CASSQGQGNTQYF
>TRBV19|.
CASRIQGEGENQPQHF
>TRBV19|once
CASTIVAGQPFNQPQHF
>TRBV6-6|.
CASSMDRTNYGYTF
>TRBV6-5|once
CASSYGRESYEQYF
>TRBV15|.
CATSSPGTEQETQYF
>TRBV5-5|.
CASSWDRDQPQHF
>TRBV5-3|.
CARIAKVGQLNSPLHF
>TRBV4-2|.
CASSQDRVGVAGELFF
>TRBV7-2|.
CASSLEGLRGVSTEAFF
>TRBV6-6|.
CASSYPRDQETQYF
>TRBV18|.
CASSPASSKGDYGYTF
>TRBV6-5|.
CASSYSSGKGGYEQYF
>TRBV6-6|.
CASEDRDFHNEQFF